This is a list of T cell receptor beta chains from one sample in a study of blood T cell repertoires in COVID-19. Assay used: immunoSEQ multiplex PCR; TCRdb lists only in-frame clones, some missing. The data show about 250,000 clones, about 88% seen once. The sequenced sample was peripheral blood. The receptors come from a woman in her forties who had recovered from COVID-19. Both conserved end residues are part of each CDR3. A D gene is named only where the DNA matches it firmly. Size is stated for part of the rows, as once, few or many counts, or as a class when the clone is expanded.

j_call,v_call,clone_size,d_call,cdr3_aa,cdr3_nt
TRBJ2-3,TRBV5-1,.,TRBD2,CASSLAGLAGSTDTQYF,TGCGCCAGCAGCTTGGCCGGACTAGCGGGATCCACAGATACGCAGTATTTT
TRBJ2-7,TRBV7-9,.,TRBD2,CASSLGLSGDEQYF,TGTGCCAGCAGCTTAGGGCTCAGCGGGGACGAGCAGTACTTC
TRBJ1-4,TRBV19,.,TRBD1,CASSAPGQGREKLFF,TGTGCCAGTAGTGCACCGGGACAGGGTCGTGAAAAACTGTTTTTT
TRBJ2-3,TRBV7-9,.,TRBD2,CASSVSGGNTDTQYF,TGTGCCAGCAGCGTGAGCGGGGGGAACACAGATACGCAGTATTTT
TRBJ1-6,TRBV25-1,.,.,CASSAAGFNSPLHF,TGTGCCAGCAGTGCGGCAGGGTTTAATTCACCCCTCCACTTT
TRBJ1-5,TRBV6-5,.,.,CASSYKWSAGNQPQHF,TGTGCCAGCAGTTACAAATGGTCTGCGGGCAATCAGCCCCAGCATTTT
TRBJ2-7,TRBV5-4,.,TRBD2,CASSLVSGSREQYF,TGTGCCAGCAGCTTGGTTAGCGGGAGTCGCGAGCAGTACTTC
TRBJ2-1,TRBV5-4,.,.,CASSHDGGLVAEQFF,TGTGCCAGCAGTCACGACGGGGGGCTTGTTGCTGAGCAGTTCTTC
TRBJ1-3,TRBV11-2,.,.,CASSLDRGNTIYF,TGTGCCAGCAGCTTAGACCGTGGAAACACCATATATTTT
TRBJ1-2,TRBV29-1,.,.,CSVVHIGVSNYGYTF,TGCAGCGTAGTACACATCGGAGTCTCTAACTATGGCTACACCTTC
TRBJ1-2,TRBV4-3,.,TRBD1,CASSRDIRGSGYTF,TGCGCCAGCAGCCGAGACATCAGGGGGTCGGGCTACACCTTC
TRBJ1-3,TRBV6-5,.,TRBD1,CASSRTGSGNTIYF,TGTGCCAGCAGCAGGACAGGGTCTGGAAACACCATATATTTT
TRBJ2-3,TRBV7-2,.,TRBD2,CASSPDPSGRALDTQYF,TGTGCCAGCAGCCCCGACCCTAGCGGGAGGGCCTTAGATACGCAGTATTTT
TRBJ2-7,TRBV19,.,TRBD1,CASSMTGGSYEQYF,TGTGCCAGTAGTATGACAGGGGGGTCCTACGAGCAGTACTTC
TRBJ2-7,TRBV5-8,.,TRBD1,CASSTGTGIEHEQYF,TGTGCCAGCAGCACAGGGACAGGGATCGAACACGAGCAGTACTTC
TRBJ1-2,TRBV7-9,.,TRBD1,CASSLVVGQGFGYTF,TGTGCCAGCAGCTTAGTTGTGGGACAGGGTTTTGGCTACACCTTC
TRBJ1-4,TRBV19,.,.,CASRPRHVGNEKLFF,TGTGCCAGTAGGCCCAGGCACGTTGGTAATGAAAAACTGTTTTTT
TRBJ1-2,TRBV6-2/TRBV6-3,.,TRBD1,CASSFSGTGGFNYGYTF,TGTGCCAGCAGCTTTTCCGGGACAGGGGGTTTTAACTATGGCTACACCTTC
TRBJ1-3,TRBV19,few,.,CASTYPLTGSSGNTIYF,TGTGCCAGTACCTACCCTCTTACAGGCAGCTCTGGAAACACCATATATTTT
TRBJ1-2,TRBV6-1,.,.,CASSEQFYGYTF,TGTGCCAGCAGTGAACAGTTCTATGGCTACACCTTC
TRBJ2-7,TRBV7-2,.,TRBD2,CASSLASSGRAGAYEQYF,TGTGCCAGCAGCTTAGCGTCGAGCGGGAGGGCCGGGGCCTACGAGCAGTACTTC
TRBJ2-3,TRBV7-2,.,TRBD2,CASSFGLAGTDTQYF,TGTGCCAGCAGCTTTGGGCTAGCGGGCACAGATACGCAGTATTTT
TRBJ1-1,TRBV19,once,.,CASSIVKQAFF,TGTGCCAGTAGCATCGTAAAGCAAGCTTTCTTT
TRBJ2-2,TRBV5-1,.,.,CASSLDLTSNTGELFF,TGCGCCAGCAGCTTGGACCTCACGAGTAACACCGGGGAGCTGTTTTTT
TRBJ2-3,TRBV7-2,.,.,CASSLGAGTDTQYF,TGTGCCAGCAGCTTGGGGGCCGGCACAGATACGCAGTATTTT
TRBJ2-1,TRBV6-2/TRBV6-3,.,TRBD2,CASSPGTSARIEQFF,TGTGCCAGCAGCCCCGGGACTAGCGCTCGTATTGAGCAGTTCTTC
TRBJ2-7,TRBV6-5,.,TRBD2,CASIEAGTSLYEQYF,TGTGCCAGCATCGAGGCCGGGACTAGCCTCTACGAGCAGTACTTC
TRBJ2-3,TRBV7-2,.,.,CASSLATPRPPQYF,TGTGCCAGCAGCTTAGCGACTCCCCGGCCCCCGCAGTATTTT
TRBJ1-5,TRBV12-3/TRBV12-4,once,.,CASSLGKHQPQHF,TGTGCCAGCAGTTTAGGTAAGCACCAGCCCCAGCATTTT
TRBJ1-1,TRBV7-8,.,TRBD1,CASSSWDRVAEAFF,TGTGCCAGCAGCAGTTGGGACAGGGTAGCTGAAGCTTTCTTT
TRBJ2-3,TRBV4-3,.,TRBD2,CASSQARRGTSGARVTDTQYF,TGCGCCAGCAGCCAAGCCCGTCGTGGGACTAGCGGAGCTCGGGTTACAGATACGCAGTATTTT
TRBJ2-1,TRBV11-3,.,TRBD2,CASSPREAGGPGFF,TGTGCCAGCAGCCCCCGGGAAGCGGGAGGACCGGGGTTCTTC
TRBJ2-7,TRBV2,few,TRBD1,CASRPGQSIYEQYF,TGTGCCAGCAGGCCGGGACAGTCGATCTACGAGCAGTACTTC
TRBJ1-1,TRBV10-3,once,.,CAISVSGPTEAFF,TGTGCCATCAGTGTGTCGGGGCCCACTGAAGCTTTCTTT
TRBJ2-2,TRBV5-4,.,TRBD1,CASSLGTGPGELFF,TGTGCCAGCAGCTTGGGGACAGGTCCCGGGGAGCTGTTTTTT
TRBJ1-3,TRBV6-2/TRBV6-3,.,TRBD1,CASSYSGQGNRKASGNTIYF,TGTGCCAGCAGTTACTCGGGACAGGGAAATAGGAAAGCGTCCGGAAACACCATATATTTT
TRBJ1-5,TRBV4-1,.,.,CASSQDFGDNSNQPQHF,TGCGCCAGCAGCCAAGATTTTGGAGATAATAGCAATCAGCCCCAGCATTTT
TRBJ1-2,TRBV6-1,.,TRBD1,CATIPTGVNYGYTF,TGTGCCACCATACCGACAGGGGTTAACTATGGCTACACCTTC
TRBJ2-2,TRBV7-3,few,TRBD2,CASSFFGGSNTGELFF,TGTGCCAGCAGCTTTTTCGGCGGGAGCAACACCGGGGAGCTGTTTTTT
TRBJ2-3,TRBV7-2,.,TRBD2,CASSLELAGGFSTDTQYF,TGTGCCAGCAGCTTAGAGCTAGCGGGAGGCTTTAGCACAGATACGCAGTATTTT
TRBJ1-2,TRBV19,.,.,CASSTLGGVFYGYTF,TGTGCCAGTAGTACTCTGGGGGGGGTCTTCTATGGCTACACCTTC
TRBJ1-2,TRBV6-5,.,.,CASSPDWGDDGYTF,TGTGCCAGCAGTCCTGATTGGGGGGACGATGGCTACACCTTC
TRBJ2-2,TRBV18,once,TRBD1,CASSQSTGTGELFF,TGTGCCAGCTCACAATCGACAGGGACCGGGGAGCTGTTTTTT
TRBJ2-7,TRBV27,few,TRBD2,CASSPSQGGLANYEQYF,TGTGCCAGCAGTCCCTCCCAAGGCGGACTAGCGAACTACGAGCAGTACTTC
TRBJ1-6,TRBV3-1/TRBV3-2,.,.,CASRLKSGSYNSPLHF,TGTGCCAGCAGACTAAAGTCGGGCTCCTATAATTCACCCCTCCACTTT
TRBJ1-1,TRBV7-3,.,TRBD1,CASRRDRDTEAFF,TGTGCCAGCAGACGGGACAGGGACACTGAAGCTTTCTTT
TRBJ1-5,TRBV4-1,.,.,CASSQAMGLGNQPQHF,TGCGCCAGCAGCCAAGCGATGGGGCTGGGCAATCAGCCCCAGCATTTT
TRBJ1-2,TRBV4-1,few,.,CASSLRAGDNYGYTF,TGCGCCAGCAGCCTCAGGGCAGGGGACAACTATGGCTACACCTTC
TRBJ2-3,TRBV6-1,.,TRBD2,CASSERQGSSGGTDTQYF,TGTGCCAGCAGTGAGAGGCAGGGGTCTAGCGGGGGGACAGATACGCAGTATTTT
TRBJ2-7,TRBV15,.,TRBD1,CATSSSGTGGGEQYF,TGTGCCACCAGCAGTTCCGGGACAGGGGGCGGCGAGCAGTACTTC
TRBJ2-1,TRBV5-1,.,TRBD2,CASSPHIAGGSYNEQFF,TGCGCCAGCAGCCCACATATAGCGGGAGGGTCCTACAATGAGCAGTTCTTC
TRBJ2-7,TRBV15,.,TRBD1,CATSRDKTGAYEQYF,TGTGCCACCAGCAGAGATAAGACAGGGGCCTACGAGCAGTACTTC